These 14 T cell receptor beta chains were sequenced from one sample in a study of cytomegalovirus exposure and HLA in healthy donors. The PCR had 60 Vbeta and 13 Jbeta primers. Repertoires were generated with immunoSEQ multiplex PCR, while TCRdb's copy carries only in-frame clones and drops some. The repertoire includes under 200,000 clones, roughly 79% of them detected once, and around 2% sits in the top ten. The sequenced sample consisted of PBMCs. These receptors all come from a woman younger than 45 in good health and CMV-seropositive.

This chain joins TRBV19 and TRBJ2-7, with D perhaps TRBD1 (6 bases). The CDR3 runs to 14 residues. V was pared by 5 bases and J by 2 bases, with 13 bases between. Germline V gene lookup returns CDR1 LNHDA and CDR2 SQIVND (reference sequence). For the CDR3, the DNA is TGTGCCAGTAGTCCCACCGGGACAACCTACGAGCAGTACTTC. Protein product: CASSPTGTTYEQYF.

This chain joins TRBV7-2 and TRBJ2-5; 11 bases are a match to TRBD1. The tail of the sequence fits TRBJ2-7 better, so the J call may be wrong. Per the germline V gene, CDR1 is SGHTA and CDR2 is FQGNSA. The CDR3 totals 16 residues. This CDR3 is CASRLGGTGGSYEQYF. The CDR3 DNA sequence: TGTGCCAGCAGACTAGGGGGGACAGGGGGCTCCTACGAGCAGTACTTC.

This clone was seen a few times. This sequence joins TRBV6-1 and TRBJ1-2; the D is unclear. Trimming pared 2 bases from V and 4 bases from J, leaving 5 bases between. CDR1 and CDR2 (germline): MNHNS, SASEGT. This CDR3 is built from 12 residues. CDR3 sequence reads: CASSELSYGYTF. CDR3 nucleotides: TGTGCCAGCAGTGAACTTTCCTATGGCTACACCTTC.

The chain carries TRBV30 and TRBJ1-4, with a tentative D call TRBD1 (6 bases). Germline V CDR1 and CDR2: GTSNPN, SVGIG (reference sequence). The CDR3 has 15 amino acids. V dropped 0 bases and J dropped 7 bases, with 15 bases sitting between them. The DNA of the CDR3 is TGTGCCTGGAGTGTGGGAACAGGGTGGGGTGAAAAACTGTTTTTT. Amino acid sequence: CAWSVGTGWGEKLFF.

This clone was counted a single time. The rearrangement joins TRBV5-1 to TRBJ2-1, with no clear D. Germline V gives CDR1 SGHRS, CDR2 YFSETQ. Trimming took 7 bases from V and 0 from J, leaving 8 bases between them. This CDR3 has 13 amino acids. CDR3 in amino acids: CASAPTSYNEQFF. CDR3 nucleotides: TGCGCCAGCGCCCCTACCTCCTACAATGAGCAGTTCTTC.

V usage is TRBV9 and J usage is TRBJ2-2; D is possibly TRBD2 (6 bases). Germline CDR1 SGDLS, CDR2 YYNGEE. Deletions cut 4 bases from V and 6 bases from J, with 16 bases between. The CDR3 loop spans 15 amino acids. The CDR3 DNA sequence: TGTGCCAGCAGCCCTGGGACTCCGTCGGCCGGGGAGCTGTTTTTT. It specifies CASSPGTPSAGELFF.

CDR3 in DNA: TGTGCCAGCAGCTTGGCGGGCGGTAGGACAGCCGAGCAGTACTTC. This codes for CASSLAGGRTAEQYF. The gene calls are TRBV5-4 and TRBJ2-7; a possible D gene is TRBD1 (6 bases). Per germline, CDR1 SGHNT and CDR2 YYREEE (reference sequence). This CDR3 has 15 amino acids. The V and J ends lost 0 bases and 6 bases respectively, with 16 bases between them. Drawing the rest from reference TRBV5-4 and TRBJ2-7, the complete variable domain is ETGVTQSPTHLIKTRGQQVTLRCSSQSGHNTVSWYQQALGQGPQFIFQYYREEENGRGNFPPRFSGLQFPNYSSELNVNALELDDSALYLCASSLAGGRTAEQYFGPGTRLTVT.

The chain uses TRBV6-1 and TRBJ2-7, with D maybe TRBD2 (7 bases). This CDR3 region has 13 residues. Germline loops: CDR1 MNHNS, CDR2 SASEGT. Between the trimmed V and J ends, which lost 6 bases and 1 base, there was a span of 10 bases. For the CDR3, the DNA is TGTGCCAGCAGAGGGGGGGTTTCCTACGAGCAGTACTTC. Translating gives CASRGGVSYEQYF.

This chain joins TRBV18 and TRBJ2-7, with D possibly TRBD1 on 7 matching bases. The length of the CDR3 is 16 residues. Germline V CDR1 and CDR2: KGHSH, LQKENI. The V end was cut by 4 bases, the J end by 0 bases, with 16 bases between. CDR3 coding DNA: TGTGCCAGCTCACTTAAAGGGGGCGGGACCTCCTACGAGCAGTACTTC. Amino acid sequence: CASSLKGGGTSYEQYF.

The rearrangement joins TRBV27 to TRBJ2-6; D is unresolved. Germline CDR1 is MNHEY and CDR2 is SMNVEV (reference sequence). V lost 5 bases and J 0 bases, leaving 5 bases between the germline ends. The CDR3 is made up of 14 amino acids. CDR3 sequence reads: CASSKLSGANVLTF. In DNA form, the CDR3 reads TGTGCCAGCAGTAAGCTCTCTGGGGCCAACGTCCTGACTTTC.

The rearrangement uses TRBV4-3 and TRBJ2-1; 10 positions match TRBD2. With 3 bases clipped from V and 5 bases from J, the junction kept 4 bases outside the gene matches. CDR3 length: 15 amino acids. The V gene's germline CDR1 is LGHNA and CDR2 YSLEER. CDR3 sequence (DNA): TGCGCCAGCAGCCAGGGCCTAGCGGGAGACAATGAGCAGTTCTTC. It is translated as CASSQGLAGDNEQFF.

This rearrangement joins TRBV6-5 to TRBJ2-5; D is unresolved. Trimming took off 0 bases at V and 6 bases at J, with 11 bases between the two ends. CDR3 size: 14 residues. Germline V gene data show CDR1 as MNHEY and CDR2 as SVGAGI. The CDR3 loop reads CASSYSVDSQTQYF. In DNA form, the CDR3 reads TGTGCCAGCAGTTACTCGGTAGACTCCCAGACCCAGTACTTC.

The chain carries TRBV28 and TRBJ2-7; no firm D call. Germline V gene data show CDR1 as MDHEN and CDR2 as SYDVKM. The V gene lost 6 bases and the J gene lost 6 bases, with 15 bases spanning the gap. This CDR3 has 13 amino acids. CDR3 sequence: CASRRQAPSEQYF. The DNA for the CDR3 is TGTGCCAGCAGACGGCAGGCTCCGAGCGAGCAGTACTTC.

The genes are TRBV19 and TRBJ1-5; possibly TRBD1 for D (5 bases). CDR1 LNHDA and CDR2 SQIVND come from the germline V gene (reference sequence). V dropped 3 bases and J dropped 3 bases, with 15 bases sitting between them. This CDR3 is 16 amino acids long. The CDR3 bases are TGTGCCAGTAGTATTGGCTTGGGGCGGATCAATCAGCCCCAGCATTTT. Its protein product is CASSIGLGRINQPQHF. The full variable domain, in which reference TRBV19 and TRBJ1-5 provide the parts outside the CDR3, is DGGITQSPKYLFRKEGQNVTLSCEQNLNHDAMYWYRQDPGQGLRLIYYSQIVNDFQKGDIAEGYSVSREKKESFPLTVTSAQKNPTAFYLCASSIGLGRINQPQHFGDGTRLSIL.